This T cell receptor (beta chain) stems from a study of CD8 T cells in ankylosing spondylitis. Of note for this clonotype: Antigen specificity is unknown.

Quantitative molecular-barcoded 5'-RACE generated the TCR beta libraries. TCRdb re-analysed the 5' RACE reads in MiXCR, keeping a single row per CDR3 protein. Among about 540,000 distinct CDR3 sequences listed, roughly 12% were seen once. The trim removed 3 bases at V and 4 bases at J, leaving 14 bases unmatched. CDR3 length equals 17 residues. Germline-derived CDR1 and CDR2 are MNHEY and SMNVEV (reference sequence). Study results and limitations: Significantly higher representation of disease-linked clones was reported for matched ankylosing spondylitis synovial fluid. A TCR beta motif of eight highly homologous variants appeared characteristic of ankylosing spondylitis blood.

Material: blood, either unsorted or a sorted T cell fraction (not recorded which). This clonotype was obtained from a male donor with ankylosing spondylitis. This chain links TRBV27 with TRBJ2-7; 8 bases line up with TRBD2. The CDR3 here is CASSFRIAGYQAYEQYV. In DNA, the CDR3 is TGTGCCAGCAGTTTCCGGATAGCGGGATATCAGGCGTACGAGCAGTACGTC.